The text below deals with one T cell receptor beta chain. Antigen unknown. Libraries were prepared by immunoSEQ multiplex PCR; TCRdb keeps only in-frame clonotypes and omits some of them. There are about 120,000 clones in the sample; around 89% occur only once, and approximately 7.1% lies in the top ten. These data belong to a study of T cell responses to AZD1222 COVID-19 vaccine. Germline CDR1 reads MDHEN; CDR2 reads SYDVKM. The CDR3 length is 12 residues. V lost 2 bases and J 6 bases, leaving 8 bases between the germline ends. Overall study results and limits: Spike-specific TCR breadth and depth were elevated following two AZD1222 doses. Clonal diversity was possibly underestimated, and the donors were mostly white British, with more females. Nearly half of spike-specific TCRs reportedly target unmutated variant regions.

Sequences were derived from peripheral blood, sampled 28 days after the second AZD1222 dose. The genes are TRBV28 and TRBJ2-7; maybe TRBD1 (6 bases). The sequence came from an adult who received the AZD1222 COVID-19 vaccine. Here the CDR3 reads CASSLRGSEQYF. Here the CDR3 DNA reads TGTGCCAGCAGTTTAAGGGGGTCCGAGCAGTACTTC. Together with reference TRBV28 and TRBJ2-7, the CDR3 gives the full variable domain: DVKVTQSSRYLVKRTGEKVFLECVQDMDHENMFWYRQDPGLGLRLIYFSYDVKMKEKGDIPEGYSVSREKKERFSLILESASTNQTSMYLCASSLRGSEQYFGPGTRLTVT.